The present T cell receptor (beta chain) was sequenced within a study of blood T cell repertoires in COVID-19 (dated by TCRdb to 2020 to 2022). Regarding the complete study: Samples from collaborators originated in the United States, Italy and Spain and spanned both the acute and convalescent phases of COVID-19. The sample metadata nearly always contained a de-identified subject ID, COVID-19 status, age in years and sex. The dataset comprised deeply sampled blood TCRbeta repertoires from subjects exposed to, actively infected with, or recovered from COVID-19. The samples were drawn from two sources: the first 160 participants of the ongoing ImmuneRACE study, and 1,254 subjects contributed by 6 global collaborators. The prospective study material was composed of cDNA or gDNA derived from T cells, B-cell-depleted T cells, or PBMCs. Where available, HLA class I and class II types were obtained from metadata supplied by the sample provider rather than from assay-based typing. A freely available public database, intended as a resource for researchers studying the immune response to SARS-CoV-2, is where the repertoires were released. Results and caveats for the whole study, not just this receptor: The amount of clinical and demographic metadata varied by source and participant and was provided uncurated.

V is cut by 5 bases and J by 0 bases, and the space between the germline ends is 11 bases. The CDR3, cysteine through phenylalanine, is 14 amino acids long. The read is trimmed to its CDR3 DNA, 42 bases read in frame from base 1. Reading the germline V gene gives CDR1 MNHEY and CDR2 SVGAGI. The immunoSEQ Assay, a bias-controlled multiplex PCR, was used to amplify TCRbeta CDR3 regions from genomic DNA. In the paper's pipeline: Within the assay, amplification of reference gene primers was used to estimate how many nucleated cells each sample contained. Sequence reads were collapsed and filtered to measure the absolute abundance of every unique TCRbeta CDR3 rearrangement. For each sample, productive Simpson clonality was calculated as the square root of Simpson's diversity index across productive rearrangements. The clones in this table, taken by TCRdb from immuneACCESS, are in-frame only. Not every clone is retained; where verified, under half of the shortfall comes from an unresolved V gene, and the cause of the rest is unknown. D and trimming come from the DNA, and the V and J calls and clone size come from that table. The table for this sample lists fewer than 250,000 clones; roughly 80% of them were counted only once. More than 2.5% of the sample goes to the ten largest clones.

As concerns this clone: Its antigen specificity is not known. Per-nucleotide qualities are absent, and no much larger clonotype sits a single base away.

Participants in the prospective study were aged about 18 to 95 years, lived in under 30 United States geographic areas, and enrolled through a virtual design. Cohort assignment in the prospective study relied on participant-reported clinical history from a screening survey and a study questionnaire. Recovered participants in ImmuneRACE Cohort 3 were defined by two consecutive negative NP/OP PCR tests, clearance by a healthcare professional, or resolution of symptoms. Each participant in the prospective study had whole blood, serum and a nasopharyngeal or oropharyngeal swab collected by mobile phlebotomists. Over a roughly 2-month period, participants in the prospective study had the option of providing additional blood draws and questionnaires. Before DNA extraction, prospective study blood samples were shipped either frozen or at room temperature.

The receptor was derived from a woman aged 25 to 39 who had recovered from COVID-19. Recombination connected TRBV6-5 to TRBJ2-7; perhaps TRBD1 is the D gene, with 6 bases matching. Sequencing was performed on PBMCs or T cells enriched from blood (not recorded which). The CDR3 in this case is CASSLGGSSYEQYF. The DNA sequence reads TGTGCCAGCAGTCTAGGGGGTAGCTCCTACGAGCAGTACTTC.